The present TCR beta chain was sequenced within a study of blood T cell repertoires in COVID-19. The wider study: The origin of the acute and convalescent COVID-19 samples was the United States, Italy and Spain.

Germline values: CDR1 MNHEY, CDR2 SMNVEV (reference sequence). This CDR3 has 15 residues. V dropped 5 bases and J dropped 4 bases, with 15 bases sitting between them. TCRdb's table, derived via immunoSEQ multiplex PCR, lists solely in-frame clones and lacks some. The table has around 130,000 clones, 80% to 90% seen once. Participant reports of clinical history set cohort assignment. This chain uses TRBV27 with TRBJ2-1; possibly TRBD2 for D (7 bases). The sequence was obtained from a woman aged 45-65 years with acute COVID-19. Source material: PBMCs or T cells enriched from blood (not recorded which). The CDR3 DNA sequence: TGTGCCAGCAGTATCGGGGGGCAGAAGTACAATGAGCAGTTCTTC. Amino acid sequence: CASSIGGQKYNEQFF.